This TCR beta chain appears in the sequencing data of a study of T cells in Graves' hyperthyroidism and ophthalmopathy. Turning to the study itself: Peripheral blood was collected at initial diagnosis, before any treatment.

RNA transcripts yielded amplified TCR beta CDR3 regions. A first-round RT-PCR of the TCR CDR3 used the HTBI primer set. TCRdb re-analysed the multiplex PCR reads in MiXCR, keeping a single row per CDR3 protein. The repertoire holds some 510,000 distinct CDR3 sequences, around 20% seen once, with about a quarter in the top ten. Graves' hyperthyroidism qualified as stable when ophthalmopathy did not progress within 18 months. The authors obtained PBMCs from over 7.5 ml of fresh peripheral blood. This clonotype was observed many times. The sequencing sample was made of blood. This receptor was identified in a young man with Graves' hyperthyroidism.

The CDR3, as DNA: TGTGCCAGCAGGACCGCCGGGGCCCGGCAGCCCCAGCATTTT. As protein: CASRTAGARQPQHF. V gene TRBV6-2 or TRBV6-3 combines with J gene TRBJ1-5; D is possibly TRBD1 (5 bases). This CDR3 has 14 amino acids. Trimming removed 6 bases at V and 7 bases at J, with 16 bases between. The V gene's germline CDR1 is MNHEY and CDR2 SVGEGT.